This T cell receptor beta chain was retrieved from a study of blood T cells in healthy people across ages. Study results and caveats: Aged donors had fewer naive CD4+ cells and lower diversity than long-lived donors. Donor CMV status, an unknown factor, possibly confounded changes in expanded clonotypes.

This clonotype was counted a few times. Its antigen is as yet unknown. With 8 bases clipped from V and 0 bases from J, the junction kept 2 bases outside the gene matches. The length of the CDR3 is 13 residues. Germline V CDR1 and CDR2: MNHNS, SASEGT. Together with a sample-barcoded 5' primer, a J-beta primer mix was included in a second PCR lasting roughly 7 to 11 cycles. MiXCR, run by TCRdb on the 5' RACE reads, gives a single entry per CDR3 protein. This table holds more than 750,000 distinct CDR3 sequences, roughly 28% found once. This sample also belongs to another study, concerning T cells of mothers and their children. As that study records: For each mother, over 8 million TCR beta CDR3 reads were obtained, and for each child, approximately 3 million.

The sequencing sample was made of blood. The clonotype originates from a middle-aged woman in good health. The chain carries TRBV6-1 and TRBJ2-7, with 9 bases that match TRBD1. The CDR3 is CASLQGASYEQYF. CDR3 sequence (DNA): TGTGCCAGCCTACAGGGGGCCTCCTACGAGCAGTACTTC.